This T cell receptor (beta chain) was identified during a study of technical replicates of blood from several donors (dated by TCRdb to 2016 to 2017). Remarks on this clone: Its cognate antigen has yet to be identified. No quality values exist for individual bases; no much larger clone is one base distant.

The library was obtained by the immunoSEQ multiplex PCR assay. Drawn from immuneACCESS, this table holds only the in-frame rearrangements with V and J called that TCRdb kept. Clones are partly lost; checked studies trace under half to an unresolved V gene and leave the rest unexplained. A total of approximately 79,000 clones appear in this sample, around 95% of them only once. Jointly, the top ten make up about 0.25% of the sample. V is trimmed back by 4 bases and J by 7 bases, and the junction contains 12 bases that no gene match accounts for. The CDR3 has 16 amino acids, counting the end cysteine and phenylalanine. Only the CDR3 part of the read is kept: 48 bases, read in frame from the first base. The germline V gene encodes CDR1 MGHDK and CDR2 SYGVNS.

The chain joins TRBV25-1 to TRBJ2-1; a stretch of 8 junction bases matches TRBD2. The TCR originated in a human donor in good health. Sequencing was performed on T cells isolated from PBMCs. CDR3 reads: CASSGRWAGGRNEQFF. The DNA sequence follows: TGTGCCAGCAGTGGGAGGTGGGCGGGAGGTCGGAATGAGCAGTTCTTC.